A selection of T cell receptor beta chains follows, all from one sample in a study of T-cell reconstitution after alpha-beta-depleted transplantation in children. TCRdb ran MiXCR on the PCR reads and lists one entry per CDR3 protein. The data contain 450,000 to 600,000 distinct CDR3 sequences, 10% to 15% of them seen just once; the ten biggest clones take up approximately 2.1%. This specimen was PBMCs, mostly from graft donor cells, taken 360 days after TCRalphabeta/CD19-depleted stem cell transplant. These receptors originate from a male patient between 5 and 17 years old who had a stem cell transplant for acute myeloid leukemia, so the T cells may come from the graft donor. Each CDR3 is given with its conserved first and last residue.

V gene: TRBV14
CDR3 protein: CASSRGLAGPYEQYF

V gene: TRBV7-2
CDR3 protein: CASSLGVGDTQYF

V gene: TRBV7-2
CDR3 protein: CASSPQMAGGGTDTQYF

V gene: TRBV5-1
CDR3 protein: CASSLGASGYEQYF

V gene: TRBV6-1
CDR3 protein: CASSPELADFYEQYF

V gene: TRBV7-6
CDR3 protein: CASSLAFQSGNTIYF

V gene: TRBV30
CDR3 protein: CAWSGGQQPQHF

V gene: TRBV5-1
CDR3 protein: CASSFGAASQETQYF

V gene: TRBV3-1
CDR3 protein: CASSQLSGAKFF

V gene: TRBV7-9
CDR3 protein: CASSSQGANYEQYF

V gene: TRBV3-1
CDR3 protein: CASSQPGRTSYNEQFF

V gene: TRBV20-1
CDR3 protein: CSARRTDQPQHF

V gene: TRBV12-3/TRBV12-4
CDR3 protein: CASSPGTGFYNEQFF

V gene: TRBV28
CDR3 protein: CASSRQGGGATNTGELFF

V gene: TRBV12-3/TRBV12-4
CDR3 protein: CASSLSGADEQYF

V gene: TRBV12-3/TRBV12-4
CDR3 protein: CASSHQPPQETQYF

V gene: TRBV29-1
CDR3 protein: CSVEVGTGDNEQFF

V gene: TRBV12-3/TRBV12-4
CDR3 protein: CASSRHLDSNQPQHF

V gene: TRBV24-1
CDR3 protein: CATSGPAGGPQNEQFF

V gene: TRBV5-1
CDR3 protein: CASSSNPGLRNEQYF

V gene: TRBV29-1
CDR3 protein: CSVAPLYGGTSQETQYF

V gene: TRBV29-1
CDR3 protein: CSGLYLGITEYF

V gene: TRBV5-4
CDR3 protein: CASSNPRQGLLNEQFF

V gene: TRBV15
CDR3 protein: CATSRDYVNTEAFF

V gene: TRBV11-2
CDR3 protein: CASSLAAGGTGELFF

V gene: TRBV18
CDR3 protein: CASSPSSTGSYEQYF

V gene: TRBV3-1
CDR3 protein: CASSQEWASYQETQYF

V gene: TRBV12-3/TRBV12-4
CDR3 protein: CASSSLRVGVEEQYF

V gene: TRBV5-1
CDR3 protein: CASSFWGQGSNQPQHF

V gene: TRBV25-1
CDR3 protein: CASSEVGRETQYF

V gene: TRBV7-2
CDR3 protein: CASSLIGGEQYF

V gene: TRBV4-3
CDR3 protein: CASSQGRATNEKLFF

V gene: TRBV28
CDR3 protein: CASSRPLAGGNTGELFF

V gene: TRBV6-1
CDR3 protein: CASSPVGQETQYF

V gene: TRBV18
CDR3 protein: CASSPRLGDEQFF

V gene: TRBV12-3/TRBV12-4
CDR3 protein: CASRSLGPGGYSYNEQFF

V gene: TRBV6-5
CDR3 protein: CASSYTENQPQHF

V gene: TRBV28
CDR3 protein: CATRTSGGNEQFF

V gene: TRBV5-1
CDR3 protein: CASSAGGGRRDEQFF

V gene: TRBV29-1
CDR3 protein: CSVDGGVGDTEAFF

V gene: TRBV2
CDR3 protein: CASSQTGRLGTIYF

V gene: TRBV12-3/TRBV12-4
CDR3 protein: CASSAGTMNYNEQFF

V gene: TRBV7-9
CDR3 protein: CASSLRTGKETQYF

V gene: TRBV28
CDR3 protein: CASSLEARGYSYNEQFF

V gene: TRBV12-3/TRBV12-4
CDR3 protein: CASTPGLLHSYEQYF

V gene: TRBV5-5
CDR3 protein: CASSTWTEETQYF

V gene: TRBV7-6
CDR3 protein: CASSLAGYLSSYEQYF

V gene: TRBV5-5
CDR3 protein: CASSSLTGANSPLHF

V gene: TRBV5-1
CDR3 protein: CASSFSSAGDYGYTF

V gene: TRBV3-1
CDR3 protein: CASSQELNPVTVVFF

V gene: TRBV9
CDR3 protein: CASSEGISGRTRLNTGELFF

V gene: TRBV7-3
CDR3 protein: CASSRSGMGSEQFF

V gene: TRBV12-3/TRBV12-4
CDR3 protein: CASSFTSYEQYF

V gene: TRBV29-1
CDR3 protein: CSVEWAASRHEQYF

V gene: TRBV5-5
CDR3 protein: CASEGLAGASEQFF

V gene: TRBV5-4
CDR3 protein: CASSPLRDLNSYEQYF

V gene: TRBV12-3/TRBV12-4
CDR3 protein: CASSLTSEDEQFF

V gene: TRBV2
CDR3 protein: CASNSFGELFF

V gene: TRBV29-1
CDR3 protein: CSVEPGQINNEQFF

V gene: TRBV7-3
CDR3 protein: CASSSGLKGVPRNRYNEQFF